The next 20 T cell receptor beta chains were all read from a single sample in a study of blood T cell repertoires in COVID-19 (dated by TCRdb to 2019 to 2021). The library was built by means of the immunoSEQ multiplex PCR assay. As stored in TCRdb, this immuneACCESS dataset retains in-frame rearrangements with V and J assigned. A fraction of the clones does not appear; measured against another copy, unresolved V genes explain less than half of the discrepancy, and the remainder lacks a known reason. Within this sample are 200,000 to 300,000 clones, with approximately 83% of them counted one time only. In total, the top ten clones hold about 3.9% of the sample. The sequencing input was PBMCs or T cells enriched from blood (not recorded which). Receptors were obtained from a woman in her thirties or forties who had been exposed to COVID-19.

This chain connects TRBV6-2 or TRBV6-3 to TRBJ2-1; D might be TRBD2 (5 bases). The V and J ends lost 2 bases and 5 bases respectively, with 13 bases between them. The CDR3 runs 15 residues. Germline V gene lookup returns CDR1 MNHEY and CDR2 SVGEGT. The DNA of the CDR3 is TGTGCCAGCAGTTACGGCGTGCGGAGGAACAATGAGCAGTTCTTC. It specifies CASSYGVRRNNEQFF.

The chain has TRBV6-2 or TRBV6-3 and TRBJ1-1, with 11 positions matching TRBD1. CDR1 and CDR2 from the germline V gene are MNHEY and SVGEGT. The CDR3 loop spans 18 amino acids. The junction had 6 bases not matched to a gene; V was cut back by 0 bases and J by 0 bases. For the CDR3, the DNA is TGTGCCAGCAGTTACTCGGACAGGGGGCCCTCTTTGAACACTGAAGCTTTCTTT. It is translated as CASSYSDRGPSLNTEAFF.

This CDR3 is CASSPDRGLSNQPQHF. The CDR3 coding sequence is TGTGCCAGCAGCCCGGACAGGGGGCTGAGCAATCAGCCCCAGCATTTT. This chain links TRBV7-8 with TRBJ1-5, with 11 bases aligning to TRBD1. The V gene end was trimmed by 5 bases and the J gene end by 1 base; junction bases not matched to a gene: 4. This CDR3 comprises 16 residues. Germline V gene lookup returns CDR1 SGHVS and CDR2 FQNEAQ.

J is TRBJ1-3 and V is TRBV2; 8 bases are a match to TRBD1. The CDR3 has 15 residues. Trimming took 6 bases from V and 2 from J; bases not matched to a gene: 6. Per the germline V gene, CDR1 is SNHLY and CDR2 is FYNNEI. Written as DNA, the CDR3 is TGTGCCAGCAGATCCAGGGGGCTAGCTGGAAACACCATATATTTT. This codes for CASRSRGLAGNTIYF.

This clone has only a few counts. This sequence joins TRBV11-3 and TRBJ2-1; perhaps TRBD1 as D (5 bases). Trimming took off 0 bases at V and 6 bases at J, with 18 bases between the two ends. Germline V lookup: CDR1 SGHNT, CDR2 YENEEA. The CDR3 is 17 amino acids. The CDR3 loop is CASSLDLYLDSLNEQFF. The CDR3 DNA reads as TGTGCCAGCAGCTTAGATCTGTACCTCGACAGTCTCAATGAGCAGTTCTTC.

This chain connects TRBV30 to TRBJ1-4, with 9 bases fitting TRBD1. The CDR3 extends over 14 amino acids. The junction had 4 bases not matched to a gene; V was cut back by 0 bases and J by 8 bases. Germline CDR1 is GTSNPN and CDR2 is SVGIG (reference sequence). The CDR3 nucleotides are TGTGCCTGGAGTGTACTAACAGGGGGCGAAAAACTGTTTTTT. Amino acid sequence: CAWSVLTGGEKLFF. The entire variable domain, with the rest obtained from reference TRBV30 and TRBJ1-4, is as follows: SQTIHQWPATLVQPVGSPLSLECTVEGTSNPNLYWYRQAAGRGLQLLFYSVGIGQISSEVPQNLSASRPQDRQFILSSKKLLLSDSGFYLCAWSVLTGGEKLFFGSGTQLSVL.

The chain links TRBV7-8 to TRBJ2-1; D is ambiguous. The germline V and J ends were trimmed by 1 base and 8 bases, with 9 bases remaining between them. The V gene's germline CDR1 is SGHVS and CDR2 FQNEAQ. The CDR3 is 13 amino acids. CDR3 bases: TGTGCCAGCAGCTTAGGACTCTCCTATGAGCAGTTCTTC. The encoded protein is CASSLGLSYEQFF.

This clone occurred once. This chain connects TRBV6-4 to TRBJ2-7; maybe TRBD1 (6 bases). Deletions cut 1 base from V and 0 bases from J, with 13 bases between. CDR1 is MRHNA, CDR2 SNTAGT, per germline. There are 16 residues in the CDR3. The CDR3 sequence is CASSDYRTDSSYEQYF. CDR3 in DNA: TGTGCCAGCAGTGACTATAGGACAGATAGCTCCTACGAGCAGTACTTC.

A few counts support this clone. The chain couples TRBV7-2 to TRBJ1-6; D is perhaps TRBD1 (5 bases). Germline-derived CDR1 and CDR2 are SGHTA and FQGNSA. V lost 4 bases, J lost 5 bases, and 12 bases lay in between. The CDR3 has 15 residues. Here the CDR3 DNA reads TGTGCCAGCAGCTCCGGACACGTCGATAATTCACCCCTCCACTTT. It codes for CASSSGHVDNSPLHF.

V is TRBV19 and J is TRBJ1-1; a possible D gene is TRBD1 (5 bases). This CDR3 spans 14 amino acids. V gave up 8 bases and J gave up 5 bases, with 18 bases separating them. The V gene's germline CDR1 is LNHDA and CDR2 SQIVND (reference sequence). This CDR3 reads CASSRGTGGTEAFF. In DNA form, the CDR3 reads TGTGCCAGTTCTAGAGGGACGGGAGGAACTGAAGCTTTCTTT. The variable domain in full, with the rest retrieved from reference TRBV19 and TRBJ1-1, is DGGITQSPKYLFRKEGQNVTLSCEQNLNHDAMYWYRQDPGQGLRLIYYSQIVNDFQKGDIAEGYSVSREKKESFPLTVTSAQKNPTAFYLCASSRGTGGTEAFFGQGTRLTVV.

This chain uses TRBV5-5 with TRBJ1-1; the D gene is possibly TRBD1 (6 bases). The CDR3 is made up of 15 amino acids. CDR1 is SGHKS and CDR2 is YYEKEE in the germline V gene (reference sequence). Trimming took 5 bases from V and 0 from J, leaving 14 bases between them. The CDR3: CASSFTGHLNTEAFF. The CDR3 DNA is TGTGCCAGCAGTTTTACGGGACACTTGAACACTGAAGCTTTCTTT.

The V call is TRBV25-1, the J call TRBJ2-1; a possible D gene is TRBD2 (5 bases). The CDR3 runs to 14 residues. V was pared by 6 bases and J by 0 bases, with 9 bases between. Germline lookup yields CDR1 MGHDK and CDR2 SYGVNS. The DNA for the CDR3 is TGTGCCAGCAGAAATGGAGGCTCCTACAATGAGCAGTTCTTC. Translation: CASRNGGSYNEQFF.

V is TRBV19 and J is TRBJ1-1; 8 bases agree with TRBD1. J was trimmed by 5 bases and V by 6 bases; bases with no gene match: 14. The CDR3 runs 16 residues. CDR1 and CDR2 (germline): LNHDA, SQIVND (reference sequence). CDR3 protein: CASRASAMTGATEAFF. The CDR3 DNA is TGTGCCAGTAGGGCCTCGGCAATGACAGGGGCAACTGAAGCTTTCTTT.

The rearrangement links TRBV19 to TRBJ1-1, with 8 nucleotides matching TRBD1. V lost 11 bases to trimming and J lost 3 bases; unmatched junction nucleotides: 5. CDR3 length: 12 residues. CDR1 is LNHDA and CDR2 is SQIVND in the germline V gene (reference sequence). CDR3 nucleotides: TGTGCCTGCAGGGGGCCGGACACTGAAGCTTTCTTT. It specifies CACRGPDTEAFF.

The genes are TRBV7-8 and TRBJ2-5; TRBD2 aligns across 7 bases. The CDR3 extends over 15 amino acids. Germline V gene lookup returns CDR1 SGHVS and CDR2 FQNEAQ. The V and J ends lost 6 bases and 4 bases, in that order; junction bases with no gene match: 11. CDR3 loop: CASRVGRGQTETQYF. CDR3 sequence (DNA): TGTGCCAGCAGGGTGGGGAGGGGCCAGACAGAGACCCAGTACTTC.

This clone was observed once. V and J are TRBV9 and TRBJ2-3; 11 nucleotides align to TRBD2. From germline, CDR1 is SGDLS and CDR2 YYNGEE. With 4 bases clipped from V and 2 bases from J, the junction kept 9 bases outside the gene matches. The CDR3 is made up of 17 amino acids. CDR3 DNA: TGTGCCAGCAGCCCCCGGGGTAGCGGGGGGGCCACAGATACGCAGTATTTT. Protein: CASSPRGSGGATDTQYF.

For this clone: Other DNA sequences in the same sample also yield this CDR3. The V and J genes are TRBV7-2 and TRBJ1-3; D uncertain. The germline gives CDR1 SGHTA, CDR2 FQGNSA. V lost 5 bases and J 4 bases, leaving 9 bases between the germline ends. This CDR3 has 13 residues. The CDR3 DNA reads TGTGCCAGCAGCCCTACTCCCGGAAACACCATATATTTT. It is translated as CASSPTPGNTIYF.

The chain carries TRBV5-6 and TRBJ1-2; tentative D call: TRBD1 (5 bases). There are 14 residues in the CDR3. CDR1 is SGHDT and CDR2 is YYEEEE in the germline V gene. V lost 6 bases, J lost 1 base, and 13 bases lay in between. CDR3 bases: TGTGCCAGCATCTCCTGGGGACTTAACTATGGCTACACCTTC. Translated, it gives CASISWGLNYGYTF.

The V call is TRBV7-2, the J call TRBJ1-5; D may be TRBD1 (5 bases). Germline-derived CDR1 and CDR2 are SGHTA and FQGNSA. Trimming took 6 bases from V and 3 from J, leaving 15 bases between them. The CDR3 length is 15 residues. DNA for the CDR3: TGTGCCAGCAGAGAGCGTCCAGGACACAATCAGCCCCAGCATTTT. As protein: CASRERPGHNQPQHF.

V gene TRBV2 combines with J gene TRBJ1-5; no reliable D call. The CDR3 is 14 residues long. Germline values: CDR1 SNHLY, CDR2 FYNNEI. Trimming removed 6 bases from V and 4 bases from J, with 13 bases in between. This CDR3 is CASSREGFNQPQHF. The DNA of the CDR3 is TGTGCCAGCAGCCGGGAAGGGTTTAATCAGCCCCAGCATTTT.